The 22 T cell receptor beta chains given below trace back to one sample, sequenced in a study of early T cells in non-severe SARS-CoV-2 infection. A single record per CDR3 protein comes from TCRdb applying MiXCR to the 5' RACE reads. Of roughly 40,000 distinct CDR3 sequences in the sample, around 6% were seen once. Sequencing was carried out using whole blood. The receptors stem from an adult who was a healthcare worker with PCR-confirmed SARS-CoV-2 infection or an uninfected control (not recorded which).

This clonotype was picked up many times. The chain uses TRBV29-1 and TRBJ2-1, with D possibly called TRBD1 or TRBD2 (5 bases each). Germline CDR1 reads SQVTM; CDR2 reads ANQGSEA. CDR3 length: 14 residues. Trimming removed 4 bases at V and 1 base at J, with 11 bases between. CDR3 amino acids: CSVAGTGSYNEQFF. In DNA form, the CDR3 reads TGCAGCGTTGCCGGGACCGGGTCCTACAATGAGCAGTTCTTC.

This clonotype was seen ten or more times. The CDR3 reads CASSLSRNQPQHF. In nucleotides, the CDR3 is TGTGCCAGCAGCTTATCACGAAATCAGCCCCAGCATTTT. The chain recombines TRBV7-2 with TRBJ1-5; no clear D. The V and J ends lost 2 bases and 4 bases respectively, with 6 bases between them. Per germline, CDR1 SGHTA and CDR2 FQGNSA. There are 13 residues in the CDR3.

The V and J genes are TRBV19 and TRBJ2-2; D might be TRBD1 (6 bases). The CDR3 is 15 residues long. Between the trimmed V and J ends, which lost 6 bases and 4 bases, there was a span of 15 bases. Germline V gene data show CDR1 as LNHDA and CDR2 as SQIVND (reference sequence). The CDR3 loop reads CASRPWTEFTGELFF. As DNA, the CDR3 is TGTGCCAGTAGGCCCTGGACAGAGTTCACCGGGGAGCTGTTTTTT.

This clonotype was picked up a small number of times. The rearrangement links TRBV5-1 to TRBJ2-7; D might be TRBD1 (6 bases). Germline CDR1 and CDR2: SGHRS and YFSETQ. Trimming removed 0 bases at V and 5 bases at J, with 12 bases between. This CDR3 spans 14 amino acids. Here the CDR3 DNA reads TGCGCCAGCAGCTTGGGCCAGGGGATAGACGAGCAGTACTTC. Amino acid sequence: CASSLGQGIDEQYF.

V usage is TRBV6-1 and J usage is TRBJ1-3, with a possible D match to TRBD1 (5 bases). Germline assignment: CDR1 MNHNS and CDR2 SASEGT. V shed 3 bases and J shed 0 bases, with 21 bases lying between them. This CDR3 spans 19 amino acids. CDR3: CASSEFDSLSYISGNTIYF. The CDR3 region has the DNA TGTGCCAGCAGTGAGTTCGACAGCCTCTCATATATCTCTGGAAACACCATATATTTT.

This clonotype has a count of ten or more. J is TRBJ1-5 and V is TRBV20-1; D not certain. The CDR3 is 15 residues long. Germline-derived CDR1 and CDR2 are DFQATT and SNEGSKA (reference sequence). V was pared by 3 bases and J by 4 bases, with 16 bases between. The CDR3 sequence is CSARADSAANQPQHF. The CDR3 DNA reads as TGCAGTGCTAGGGCGGACTCAGCCGCTAATCAGCCCCAGCATTTT.

The J gene is TRBJ1-1, the V gene TRBV6-4; the D is unclear. V was clipped by 0 bases and J by 1 base, with 3 bases between them. Germline values: CDR1 MRHNA, CDR2 SNTAGT. The CDR3 runs to 13 residues. CDR3 residues: CASSDSENTEAFF. The CDR3 DNA reads TGTGCCAGCAGTGACTCCGAGAACACTGAAGCTTTCTTT.

This chain links TRBV9 with TRBJ2-7; no clear D gene. CDR1 SGDLS and CDR2 YYNGEE come from the germline V gene. Trimming removed 0 bases from V and 5 bases from J, with 12 bases in between. This CDR3 contains 14 residues. This chain's CDR3 is CASSVAGLKDEQYF. For the CDR3, the DNA is TGTGCCAGCAGCGTAGCGGGCCTCAAGGACGAGCAGTACTTC. The entire variable domain, with the rest obtained from reference TRBV9 and TRBJ2-7, is as follows: DSGVTQTPKHLITATGQRVTLRCSPRSGDLSVYWYQQSLDQGLQFLIQYYNGEERAKGNILERFSAQQFPDLHSELNLSSLELGDSALYFCASSVAGLKDEQYFGPGTRLTVT.

This clonotype was observed at least ten times. This chain uses TRBV27 with TRBJ1-2; D not certain. This CDR3 is 13 amino acids long. Germline CDR1 is MNHEY and CDR2 is SMNVEV (reference sequence). Trimming stripped 5 bases from V and 3 bases from J, with 10 bases between. Here the CDR3 DNA reads TGTGCCAGCAGTCGACACCTGGACTATGGCTACACCTTC. Translation: CASSRHLDYGYTF.

Ten or more counts support this clonotype. This rearrangement joins TRBV11-2 to TRBJ2-3; D is possibly TRBD2 (5 bases). Trimming removed 3 bases from V and 1 base from J, with 11 bases in between. The V gene's germline CDR1 is SGHAT and CDR2 FQNNGV. The CDR3 is 15 residues long. The CDR3 spells CASSFPGIRTDTQYF. CDR3 bases: TGTGCCAGCAGCTTCCCGGGGATCCGCACAGATACGCAGTATTTT.

This clonotype was recorded only once. The chain recombines TRBV7-9 with TRBJ2-1; perhaps TRBD2 as D (6 bases). CDR1 SEHNR and CDR2 FQNEAQ come from the germline V gene (reference sequence). Trimming removed 5 bases at V and 0 bases at J, with 11 bases between. This CDR3 comprises 15 residues. CDR3 protein: CASSPVGSSYNEQFF. CDR3 coding DNA: TGTGCCAGCAGCCCAGTCGGGAGCTCCTACAATGAGCAGTTCTTC.

This clonotype turned up a few times. The chain links TRBV9 to TRBJ1-5; the D is unclear. This CDR3 region has 15 residues. The V end lost 3 bases, the J end lost 1 base, and 11 bases lay between the germline ends. Germline loops: CDR1 SGDLS, CDR2 YYNGEE. CDR3 nucleotide sequence: TGTGCCAGCAGCGAAGGTTTGGGGAGCAATCAGCCCCAGCATTTT. The encoded protein is CASSEGLGSNQPQHF.

The chain employs TRBV7-9 and TRBJ1-1, with TRBD1 matching 8 bases. The V gene's germline CDR1 is SEHNR and CDR2 FQNEAQ (reference sequence). The CDR3 spans 14 residues. The V segment lost 4 bases and the J segment 1 base; nucleotides outside the gene matches: 2. The CDR3 sequence is CASSSGQENTEAFF. The CDR3 DNA is TGTGCCAGCAGCTCGGGACAGGAGAACACTGAAGCTTTCTTT.

This clonotype was seen only a few times. The chain has TRBV3-1 and TRBJ2-5; D is unresolved. Per the germline V gene, CDR1 is LGHDT and CDR2 is YNNKEL (reference sequence). V dropped 1 base and J dropped 0 bases, with 6 bases sitting between them. This CDR3 spans 14 amino acids. The CDR3 spells CASSQVVNQETQYF. CDR3 bases: TGTGCCAGCAGCCAAGTAGTGAACCAAGAGACCCAGTACTTC.

This clonotype was recorded a few times. The chain joins TRBV7-9 to TRBJ1-5; D gene unclear. Looked up from germline, CDR1 is SEHNR and CDR2 is FQNEAQ (reference sequence). The CDR3 loop spans 13 amino acids. Trimming removed 6 bases at V and 5 bases at J, with 11 bases between. CDR3 bases: TGTGCCAGCAGTTTGTCGGATTATCAGCCCCAGCATTTT. Its translation: CASSLSDYQPQHF.

Details on this clonotype: A read error is possible here, since a much larger clone lies one base away. This chain links TRBV5-1 with TRBJ2-1, with unresolved D. This CDR3 has 13 amino acids. In germline, CDR1 is SGHRS, CDR2 YFSETQ. The CDR3, as DNA: TGCGCCAGCAGCACCGACTGGTACAATGAGCAGTCCTTC. Its protein is CASSTDWYNEQSF.

The chain uses TRBV15 and TRBJ2-7; the match to TRBD1 covers 8 bases. The CDR3 runs to 13 residues. V shed 4 bases, J shed 3 bases, and the junction held 2 bases outside the gene matches. Germline V gene lookup returns CDR1 LNHNV and CDR2 YYDKDF (reference sequence). This chain's CDR3 is CATSNGQGYEQYF. The CDR3 DNA reads as TGTGCCACCAGCAACGGACAGGGCTACGAGCAGTACTTC.

This clonotype was seen at least ten times. J is TRBJ1-5 and V is TRBV29-1; D call uncertain. Between the trimmed V and J ends, which lost 2 bases and 6 bases, there was a span of 11 bases. Germline-derived CDR1 and CDR2 are SQVTM and ANQGSEA. The CDR3 is 13 amino acids. CDR3 sequence reads: CSVESGFGQPQHF. DNA of the CDR3: TGCAGCGTTGAATCTGGCTTTGGTCAGCCCCAGCATTTT.

There are a few counts of this clonotype. The chain recombines TRBV4-1 with TRBJ1-6, with TRBD1 matching 8 bases. This CDR3 spans 16 amino acids. CDR1 MGHRA and CDR2 YSYEKL come from the germline V gene. V trimming: 1 base; J trimming: 7 bases; junction bases outside the gene matches: 6. The CDR3 spells CASSQGSQGVNSPLHF. The CDR3 DNA reads TGCGCCAGCAGCCAAGGTTCACAGGGGGTAAATTCACCCCTCCACTTT.

This clonotype was detected ten times or more. The chain has TRBV12-3 or TRBV12-4 and TRBJ2-7, with TRBD2 as a possible D gene (5 bases). Trimming stripped 8 bases from V and 3 bases from J, with 11 bases between. The CDR3 length is 12 residues. CDR3 residues: CASSPRGYEQYF. The CDR3, as DNA: TGTGCCAGCTCCCCCCGGGGCTACGAGCAGTACTTC.

This clonotype was picked up many times. The rearrangement joins TRBV11-2 to TRBJ2-7; D possibly matches TRBD1 or TRBD2 (5 bases each). Per germline, CDR1 SGHAT and CDR2 FQNNGV. The ends were cut back, 3 bases at V and 2 bases at J, with 11 bases in the middle. The CDR3 runs 14 residues. The CDR3 protein is CASSFYGTAYEQYF. In DNA, the CDR3 is TGTGCCAGCAGCTTCTACGGGACCGCCTACGAGCAGTACTTC.

This clonotype came up a few times. The chain joins TRBV7-2 to TRBJ1-1; D call uncertain. Germline loops: CDR1 SGHTA, CDR2 FQGNSA. The CDR3 is 15 residues long. V was trimmed by 0 bases and J by 2 bases, leaving 10 bases between them. CDR3 nucleotide sequence: TGTGCCAGCAGCTTAGCAGCGACCGCAAACACTGAAGCTTTCTTT. This translates into CASSLAATANTEAFF.